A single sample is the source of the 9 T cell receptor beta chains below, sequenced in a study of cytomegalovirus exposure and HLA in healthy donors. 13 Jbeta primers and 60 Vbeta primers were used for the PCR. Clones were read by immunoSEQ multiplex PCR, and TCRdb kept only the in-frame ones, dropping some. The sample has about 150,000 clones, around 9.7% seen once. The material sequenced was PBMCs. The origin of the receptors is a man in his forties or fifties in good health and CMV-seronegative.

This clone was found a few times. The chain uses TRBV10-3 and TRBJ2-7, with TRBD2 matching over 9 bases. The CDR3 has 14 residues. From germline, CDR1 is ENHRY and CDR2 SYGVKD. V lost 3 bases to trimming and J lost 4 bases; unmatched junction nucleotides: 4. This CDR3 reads CAISEVAGVYEQYF. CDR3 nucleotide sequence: TGTGCCATCAGTGAAGTAGCGGGAGTGTACGAGCAGTACTTC.

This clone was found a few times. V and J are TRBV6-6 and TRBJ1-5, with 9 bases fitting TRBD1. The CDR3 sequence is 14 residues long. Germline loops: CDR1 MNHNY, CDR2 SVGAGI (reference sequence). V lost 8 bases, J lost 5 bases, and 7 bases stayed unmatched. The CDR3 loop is CASRYRQGDQPQHF. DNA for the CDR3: TGTGCCAGCCGCTACCGACAGGGGGATCAGCCCCAGCATTTT.

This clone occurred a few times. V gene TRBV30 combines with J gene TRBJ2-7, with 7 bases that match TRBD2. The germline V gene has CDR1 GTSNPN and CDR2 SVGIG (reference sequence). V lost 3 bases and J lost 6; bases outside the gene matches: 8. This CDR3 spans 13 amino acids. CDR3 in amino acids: CAWSVGGGVEQYF. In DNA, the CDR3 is TGTGCCTGGAGCGTGGGGGGAGGGGTCGAGCAGTACTTC.

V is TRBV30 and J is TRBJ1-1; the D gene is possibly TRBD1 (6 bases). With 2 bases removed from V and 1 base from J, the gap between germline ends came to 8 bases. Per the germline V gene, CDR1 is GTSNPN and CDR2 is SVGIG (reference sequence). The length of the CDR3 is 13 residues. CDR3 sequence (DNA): TGTGCCTGGAGTAGGACAGCGAACACTGAAGCTTTCTTT. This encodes CAWSRTANTEAFF.

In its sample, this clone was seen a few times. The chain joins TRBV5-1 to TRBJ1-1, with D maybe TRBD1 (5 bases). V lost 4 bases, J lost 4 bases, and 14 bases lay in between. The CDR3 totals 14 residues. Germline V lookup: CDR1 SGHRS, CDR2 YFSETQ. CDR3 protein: CASSLFGGTTEAFF. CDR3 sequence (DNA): TGCGCCAGCAGCCTCTTTGGGGGGACCACTGAAGCTTTCTTT.

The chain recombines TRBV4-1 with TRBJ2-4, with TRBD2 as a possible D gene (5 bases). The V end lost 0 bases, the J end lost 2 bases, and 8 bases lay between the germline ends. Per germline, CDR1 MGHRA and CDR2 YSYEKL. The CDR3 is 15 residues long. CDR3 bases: TGCGCCAGCAGCCAAGATCCGGGGACCAAAAACATTCAGTACTTC. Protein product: CASSQDPGTKNIQYF.

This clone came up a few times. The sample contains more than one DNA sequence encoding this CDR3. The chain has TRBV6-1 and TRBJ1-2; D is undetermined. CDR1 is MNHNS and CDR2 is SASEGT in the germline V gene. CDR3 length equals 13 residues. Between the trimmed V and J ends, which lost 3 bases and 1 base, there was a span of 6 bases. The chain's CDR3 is CASSESGNYGYTF. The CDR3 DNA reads TGTGCCAGCAGTGAGTCCGGTAACTATGGCTACACCTTC.

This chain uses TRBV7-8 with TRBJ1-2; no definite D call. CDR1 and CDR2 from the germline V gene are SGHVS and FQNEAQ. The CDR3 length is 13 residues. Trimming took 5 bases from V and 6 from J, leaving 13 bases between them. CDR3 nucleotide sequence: TGTGCCAGCAGCCTGTCGCCCTCGGATGGCTACACCTTC. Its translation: CASSLSPSDGYTF.

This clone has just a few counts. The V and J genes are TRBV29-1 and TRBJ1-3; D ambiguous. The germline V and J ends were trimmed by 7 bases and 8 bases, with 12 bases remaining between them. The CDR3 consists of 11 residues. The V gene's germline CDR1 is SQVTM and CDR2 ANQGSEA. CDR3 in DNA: TGCAGCGCAGAGGCGCGAGACACCATATATTTT. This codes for CSAEARDTIYF.